The text below deals with one T cell receptor beta chain. This may stem from a read error, because a much larger clone lies one nucleotide away. The sample originates from a study of prognosis after radiotherapy for stage I lung cancer. TCR beta CDR3 amplification from genomic DNA was performed by two-round multiplex PCR. First-round PCR employed TRBV- and TRBJ-specific primers for each gene. MiXCR, run by TCRdb on the multiplex PCR reads, gives a single entry per CDR3 protein. The sample yields 10,000 to 15,000 distinct CDR3 sequences, around two fifths seen once. V was trimmed by 4 bases and J by 3 bases, leaving 16 bases between them. Germline V CDR1 and CDR2: SGDLS, YYNGEE. The CDR3 is 15 amino acids.

V is TRBV9 and J is TRBJ1-1, with D possibly TRBD1 on 5 matching bases. The TCR originated in a donor over 45 with non-small cell lung cancer. The material was PBMCs, obtained before or after stereotactic body radiation therapy (not recorded which). CDR3 bases: TGTGCCAGCAGCTTAGATGGGGGTGGGTACACTGAAGCTTTCTTT. Its protein is CASSLDGGGYTEAFF.